A single sample is the source of the 20 T cell receptor beta chains below, sequenced in a study of Ad26.COV2.S vaccination and SARS-CoV-2 variants. Sequencing was performed with immunoSEQ multiplex PCR; in TCRdb, only in-frame clones are kept and a portion is missing. Of around 300,000 clones detected, about 88% appear once; the ten largest clones hold approximately 5.9%. Described treatment: 15 to 20 received Ad26.COV2.S at low or high dose, single or two shots; about 5 received placebo; per-sample allocation not given. Collection of samples fell on day 63 after the first vaccine or placebo injection. Material: peripheral blood, obtained in a trial of Ad26.COV2.S vaccine versus placebo. The receptors here all came from a person aged 18 to 59 who received the Ad26.COV2.S COVID-19 vaccine or a placebo.

The chain joins TRBV6-5 to TRBJ1-1; D is unresolved. Looked up from germline, CDR1 is MNHEY and CDR2 is SVGAGI. V shed 5 bases and J shed 6 bases, with 13 bases lying between them. There are 13 residues in the CDR3. DNA for the CDR3: TGTGCCAGCAGTCCGATGAGGACGGCTGAAGCTTTCTTT. As protein: CASSPMRTAEAFF.

As concerns this clone: The junction departs from germline at one end; a sequencing error may be responsible. This chain joins TRBV7-6 and TRBJ1-3, with D hard to call. CDR1 SGHVS and CDR2 FNYEAQ come from the germline V gene. The CDR3 is made up of 14 amino acids. CDR3 region: CASSLDPNANTIYF. The CDR3 DNA is TGTGCCAGCAGTTTAGACCCCAACGCGAACACCATATATTTT.

This chain uses TRBV5-1 with TRBJ2-7; the match to TRBD1 covers 10 bases. The CDR3 contains 13 residues. The germline CDR1 and CDR2 sequences are SGHRS and YFSETQ. Trimming cost V 6 bases and J 6 bases; bases outside gene matches: 6. CDR3 DNA sequence: TGCGCCAGCACCATGACAGGGGGCAGCGAGCAGTACTTC. This sequence encodes CASTMTGGSEQYF.

The rearrangement uses TRBV5-1 and TRBJ2-2, with D possibly matching TRBD1 (6 bases). The CDR3 is made up of 15 amino acids. Trimming removed 1 base at V and 4 bases at J, with 11 bases between. Germline lookup yields CDR1 SGHRS and CDR2 YFSETQ. CDR3 sequence reads: CASSLIWGPTGELFF. The CDR3 nucleotides read TGCGCCAGCAGCTTGATCTGGGGGCCCACCGGGGAGCTGTTTTTT.

The chain carries TRBV21-1 and TRBJ1-4; no DNA check was done on the table's D call, TRBD1. TRBV21-1 is classified as a pseudogene. The CDR3 runs to 14 residues. The CDR3 DNA reads as TGTGCCAGCAGTACAGGGGATTTTAATGAAAAACTGTTTTTT. This translates into CASSTGDFNEKLFF.

This clone was observed a handful of times. The V gene is TRBV4-1, the J gene TRBJ1-1, with D unclear. With 3 bases removed from V and 1 base from J, the gap between germline ends came to 3 bases. The CDR3 runs 12 residues. Per germline, CDR1 MGHRA and CDR2 YSYEKL. The DNA for the CDR3 is TGCGCCAGCAGCCACCCGAACACTGAAGCTTTCTTT. It translates to CASSHPNTEAFF.

This clone appeared once. The chain recombines TRBV20-1 with TRBJ1-2; D not resolved. The V end was cut by 8 bases, the J end by 6 bases, with 13 bases between. Germline values: CDR1 DFQATT, CDR2 SNEGSKA (reference sequence). CDR3 length equals 11 residues. This CDR3 reads CSPAGVDGYTF. The CDR3 DNA reads as TGCAGTCCGGCGGGCGTCGATGGCTACACCTTC.

The genes are TRBV2 and TRBJ2-4; tentative D call: TRBD1 (6 bases). CDR3 length: 16 amino acids. V dropped 10 bases and J dropped 0 bases, with 19 bases sitting between them. From germline, CDR1 is SNHLY and CDR2 FYNNEI. CDR3 DNA sequence: TGTGCCACACAGGGACGGTCAAATGCAGCCAAAAACATTCAGTACTTC. Encoded protein: CATQGRSNAAKNIQYF.

V gene TRBV2 combines with J gene TRBJ1-5; D is possibly TRBD1 (5 bases). The CDR3 contains 14 residues. Germline V CDR1 and CDR2: SNHLY, FYNNEI. With 4 bases removed from V and 9 bases from J, the gap between germline ends came to 16 bases. The CDR3 region has the DNA TGTGCCAGCAGTGGAAGTCCGCGGGGGATGCCCCAGCATTTT. This encodes CASSGSPRGMPQHF.

This clone was counted a few times. The gene calls are TRBV11-2 and TRBJ1-1, with D possibly matching TRBD1 (5 bases). Germline-derived CDR1 and CDR2 are SGHAT and FQNNGV. Trimming left V 1 base short and J 4 bases short, with 16 bases between. This CDR3 spans 16 amino acids. CDR3 DNA sequence: TGTGCCAGCAGCTTAGGTGTCGGGGCCATGAGCACTGAAGCTTTCTTT. Translated, it gives CASSLGVGAMSTEAFF.

The chain uses TRBV28 and TRBJ2-5, with no clear D. V was cut by 8 bases and J by 5 bases, with 15 bases left in between. From germline, CDR1 is MDHEN and CDR2 SYDVKM. The CDR3 consists of 13 residues. CDR3 sequence (DNA): TGTGCCAGCGCTTTGGGCGCCACGGAGACCCAGTACTTC. Translating it yields CASALGATETQYF. The full variable domain, its missing parts supplied by reference TRBV28 and TRBJ2-5, is DVKVTQSSRYLVKRTGEKVFLECVQDMDHENMFWYRQDPGLGLRLIYFSYDVKMKEKGDIPEGYSVSREKKERFSLILESASTNQTSMYLCASALGATETQYFGPGTRLLVL.

The rearrangement links TRBV7-3 to TRBJ2-7; tentative D call: TRBD2 (7 bases). This CDR3 comprises 15 residues. V gave up 5 bases and J gave up 4 bases, with 18 bases separating them. CDR1 is SGHTA, CDR2 FQGTGA, per germline. The CDR3 spells CASSPTGGGAYEQYF. The DNA of the CDR3 is TGTGCCAGCAGCCCCACCGGTGGGGGGGCTTACGAGCAGTACTTC.

The V call is TRBV28, the J call TRBJ2-7; 11 positions agree with TRBD1. Germline CDR1 reads MDHEN; CDR2 reads SYDVKM. This CDR3 is 16 amino acids long. V shed 5 bases, J shed 3 bases, and the junction held 9 bases outside the gene matches. CDR3 protein: CASSEPGQGGIYEQYF. CDR3 sequence (DNA): TGTGCCAGCAGTGAGCCGGGACAGGGGGGTATCTACGAGCAGTACTTC.

The chain has TRBV7-9 and TRBJ2-5; the match to TRBD2 covers 10 bases. CDR1 and CDR2 (germline): SEHNR, FQNEAQ (reference sequence). V gave up 5 bases and J gave up 2 bases; unmatched junction bases: 5. CDR3 length: 15 residues. CDR3: CASSGTSGEQETQYF. DNA for the CDR3: TGTGCCAGCAGCGGTACTAGCGGGGAACAAGAGACCCAGTACTTC.

V gene TRBV7-9 combines with J gene TRBJ1-1, with D uncertain. This CDR3 is built from 12 residues. Germline CDR1 is SEHNR and CDR2 is FQNEAQ (reference sequence). V lost 1 base and J lost 9, with 9 bases in between. CDR3 sequence reads: CASSLVLSQAFF. CDR3 coding DNA: TGTGCCAGCAGCTTAGTCCTTTCCCAAGCTTTCTTT.

The chain uses TRBV7-2 and TRBJ2-2; 10 bases agree with TRBD2. The length of the CDR3 is 16 residues. Germline loops: CDR1 SGHTA, CDR2 FQGNSA. V lost 5 bases, J lost 4 bases, and 7 bases stayed unmatched. CDR3 sequence (DNA): TGTGCCAGCAGCCCGCCGGGACTAGCGTCCACCGGGGAGCTGTTTTTT. Encoded protein: CASSPPGLASTGELFF.

The chain employs TRBV6-2 or TRBV6-3 and TRBJ2-5, with TRBD2 matching over 10 bases. The V segment lost 6 bases and the J segment 3 bases; nucleotides outside the gene matches: 7. Germline V gene data show CDR1 as MNHEY and CDR2 as SVGEGT. The length of the CDR3 is 15 residues. CDR3 amino acids: CASSWELAGKETQYF. The CDR3 DNA is TGTGCCAGCAGCTGGGAACTAGCGGGGAAAGAGACCCAGTACTTC.

The chain recombines TRBV2 with TRBJ1-1; no reliable D call. Germline lookup yields CDR1 SNHLY and CDR2 FYNNEI. Trimming left V 3 bases short and J 1 base short, with 9 bases between. This CDR3 region has 14 residues. In DNA, the CDR3 is TGTGCCAGCAGTGAGGAGGGTAGGAACACTGAAGCTTTCTTT. Its translation: CASSEEGRNTEAFF. Full variable domain (rest looked up from reference TRBV2 and TRBJ1-1): EPEVTQTPSHQVTQMGQEVILRCVPISNHLYFYWYRQILGQKVEFLVSFYNNEISEKSEIFDDQFSVERPDGSNFTLKIRSTKLEDSAMYFCASSEEGRNTEAFFGQGTRLTVV.

The J gene is TRBJ2-3, the V gene TRBV4-1; the D gene is possibly TRBD1 (5 bases). This CDR3 contains 14 residues. V gave up 4 bases and J gave up 3 bases, with 11 bases separating them. Germline-derived CDR1 and CDR2 are MGHRA and YSYEKL. CDR3 DNA: TGCGCCAGCAGCCTTTCTACAGGAACAGATACGCAGTATTTT. Residues: CASSLSTGTDTQYF.

V gene TRBV7-2 combines with J gene TRBJ1-1; tentative D call: TRBD1 (6 bases). The CDR3 runs to 15 residues. With 1 base removed from V and 4 bases from J, the gap between germline ends came to 13 bases. The V gene's germline CDR1 is SGHTA and CDR2 FQGNSA. The CDR3 is CASSLDTRGATEAFF. CDR3 in DNA: TGTGCCAGCAGCTTAGATACCAGGGGCGCCACTGAAGCTTTCTTT.